This is a list of T cell receptor beta chains from one sample in a study of blood T cell repertoires in COVID-19. Assay used: immunoSEQ multiplex PCR; TCRdb lists only in-frame clones, some missing. The data hold a few hundred thousand clones, with 85% observed a single time. Sequencing input: PBMCs or T cells enriched from blood (not recorded which). All receptors come from a woman between 45 and 65 years old who had recovered from COVID-19. Each CDR3 is given with its conserved first and last residue. Each record gives: V gene, D gene, J gene, CDR3 protein. D genes are given only for firm matches.

TRBV19,NA,TRBJ2-1,CASSIRTGWYNEQFF
TRBV10-3,NA,TRBJ2-3,CAIRSSLTDTQYF
TRBV3-1/TRBV3-2,NA,TRBJ1-1,CASSLGTGYTEAFF
TRBV24-1,NA,TRBJ1-1,CEQVTAAGATEAFF
TRBV7-9,NA,TRBJ2-7,CASSLGVGTYEQYF
TRBV7-3,NA,TRBJ1-2,CASSSVGGGGRMGGYTF
TRBV6-5,NA,TRBJ1-6,CASRGDTDNSPLHF
TRBV5-1,NA,TRBJ2-7,CASRAAGPSSYEQYF
TRBV15,TRBD1,TRBJ1-5,CATSRQTGHSNQPQHF
TRBV27,NA,TRBJ2-7,CASSRGLTYEQYF
TRBV5-6,TRBD2,TRBJ2-5,CASRISGGLRGETQYF
TRBV18,NA,TRBJ1-2,CASSQSRDSYGYTF
TRBV7-9,NA,TRBJ1-2,CASSLAGGANYGYTF
TRBV10-1,TRBD2,TRBJ2-5,CASSESGSGSKETQYF
TRBV4-3,TRBD2,TRBJ2-5,CASSQGLAQETQYF
TRBV14,TRBD1,TRBJ2-7,CASSQGTGGTYEQYF
TRBV5-1,NA,TRBJ1-1,CASSFASMNTEAFF
TRBV27,TRBD1,TRBJ1-5,CASSWDRGSAQHF
TRBV3-1/TRBV3-2,NA,TRBJ2-7,CASSQMGIAYEQYF
TRBV2,NA,TRBJ2-1,CASSGGPRNEQFF
TRBV6-2/TRBV6-3,TRBD1,TRBJ1-5,CASSLDRLSNQPQHF
TRBV4-2,TRBD2,TRBJ2-7,CASSRAGGRNYEQYF
TRBV5-6,NA,TRBJ2-2,CASSLRGPNTGELFF
TRBV18,TRBD2,TRBJ2-1,CASSLVLAGGEQFF
TRBV5-6,TRBD1,TRBJ1-5,CASSRTGVKPQHF
TRBV3-1/TRBV3-2,NA,TRBJ2-5,CASSPTGVGETQYF
TRBV7-8,TRBD2,TRBJ2-3,CASSLGLQRELDTQYF
TRBV5-8,NA,TRBJ2-5,CASSLGGFRETQYF
TRBV27,TRBD1,TRBJ1-6,CASSLEFYPGTGNSPLHF
TRBV4-1,NA,TRBJ2-2,CASSNPQRVVATGELFF
TRBV11-2,NA,TRBJ2-7,CASSLDSGSLYEQYF
TRBV19,NA,TRBJ2-1,CASSIGGARLTHFDNEQFF
TRBV3-1/TRBV3-2,TRBD2,TRBJ2-1,CASSPTTSARSYNEQFF
TRBV3-1/TRBV3-2,NA,TRBJ1-1,CASSQDLGGTEAFF
TRBV7-2,TRBD2,TRBJ2-2,CASSLRAGGTGELFF
TRBV4-1,NA,TRBJ1-3,CASSQPGLSGNTIYF
TRBV2,NA,TRBJ1-1,CATVPTTGRLAEAFF
TRBV19,NA,TRBJ1-5,CASSIGGINQPQHF
TRBV29-1,NA,TRBJ2-3,CSVGPAEHTQYF
TRBV30,NA,TRBJ1-4,CAWSPGRGKEKLFF
TRBV30,NA,TRBJ1-1,CAWMRGMGTEAFF
TRBV15,NA,TRBJ1-1,CATSRDLYGGDAEAFF
TRBV5-4,NA,TRBJ1-2,CASSLDRVGGYTF
TRBV18,NA,TRBJ1-1,CASSAQSTEAFF
TRBV29-1,TRBD2,TRBJ2-7,CSVELWEGMGQYF
TRBV7-9,TRBD1,TRBJ1-1,CASSPRQGANTEAFF
TRBV5-1,TRBD1,TRBJ1-1,CASSSDRATEAFF
TRBV7-9,TRBD1,TRBJ1-5,CASSREQGIDQPQHF
TRBV5-1,NA,TRBJ1-4,CASSLAGMDEKLFF
TRBV5-1,TRBD1,TRBJ1-2,CASSLDRVGKGYTF
TRBV11-2,NA,TRBJ1-1,CASSLQASRDTEAFF
TRBV9,TRBD2,TRBJ2-1,CASRSGTAPNEQFF